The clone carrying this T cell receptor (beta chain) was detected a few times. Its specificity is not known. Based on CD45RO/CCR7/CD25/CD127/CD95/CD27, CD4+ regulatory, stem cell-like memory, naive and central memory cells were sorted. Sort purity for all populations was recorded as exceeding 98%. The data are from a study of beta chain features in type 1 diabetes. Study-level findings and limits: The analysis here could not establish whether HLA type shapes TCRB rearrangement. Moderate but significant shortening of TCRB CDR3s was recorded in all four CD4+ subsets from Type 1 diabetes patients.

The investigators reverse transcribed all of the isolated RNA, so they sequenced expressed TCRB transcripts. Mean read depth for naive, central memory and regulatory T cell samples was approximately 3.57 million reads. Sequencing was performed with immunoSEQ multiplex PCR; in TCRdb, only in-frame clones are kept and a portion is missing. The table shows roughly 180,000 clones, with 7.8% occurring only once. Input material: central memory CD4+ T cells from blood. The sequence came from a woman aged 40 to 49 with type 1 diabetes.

The CDR3 DNA sequence: TGTGCCTGGAAGACAGGGTATGTGAACACTGAAGCTTTCTTT. It encodes CAWKTGYVNTEAFF. This sequence joins TRBV30 and TRBJ1-1; 7 nucleotides align to TRBD1. This CDR3 contains 14 residues. The J segment lost 0 bases and the V segment lost 4 bases, leaving 5 bases of the junction unmatched. The germline CDR1 and CDR2 sequences are GTSNPN and SVGIG (reference sequence).